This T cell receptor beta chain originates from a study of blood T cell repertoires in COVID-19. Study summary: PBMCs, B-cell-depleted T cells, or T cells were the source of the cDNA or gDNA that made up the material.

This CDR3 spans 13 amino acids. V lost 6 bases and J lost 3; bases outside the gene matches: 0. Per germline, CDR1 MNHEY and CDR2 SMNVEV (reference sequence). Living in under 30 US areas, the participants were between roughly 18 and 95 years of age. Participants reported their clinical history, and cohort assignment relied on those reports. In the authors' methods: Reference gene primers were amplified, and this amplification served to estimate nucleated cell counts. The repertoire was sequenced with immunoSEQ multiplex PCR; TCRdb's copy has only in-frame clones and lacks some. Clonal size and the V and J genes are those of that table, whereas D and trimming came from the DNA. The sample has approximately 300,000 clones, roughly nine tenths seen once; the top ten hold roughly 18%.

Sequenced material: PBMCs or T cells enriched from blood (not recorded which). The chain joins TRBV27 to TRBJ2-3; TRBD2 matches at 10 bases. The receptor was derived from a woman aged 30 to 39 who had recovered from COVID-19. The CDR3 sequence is CASRLAGTDTQYF. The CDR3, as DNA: TGTGCCAGCAGACTAGCGGGAACAGATACGCAGTATTTT.